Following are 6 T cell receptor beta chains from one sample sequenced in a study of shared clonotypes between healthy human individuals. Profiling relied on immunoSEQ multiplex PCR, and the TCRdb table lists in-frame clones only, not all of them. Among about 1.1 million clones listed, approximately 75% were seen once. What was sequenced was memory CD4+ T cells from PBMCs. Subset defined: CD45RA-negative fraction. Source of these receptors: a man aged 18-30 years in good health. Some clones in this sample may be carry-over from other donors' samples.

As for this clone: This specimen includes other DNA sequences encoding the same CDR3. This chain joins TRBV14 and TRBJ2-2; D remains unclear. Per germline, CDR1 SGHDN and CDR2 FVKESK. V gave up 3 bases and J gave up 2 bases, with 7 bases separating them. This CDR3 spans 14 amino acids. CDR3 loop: CASSQDHNTGELFF. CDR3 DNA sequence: TGTGCCAGCAGCCAGGACCATAACACCGGGGAGCTGTTTTTT.

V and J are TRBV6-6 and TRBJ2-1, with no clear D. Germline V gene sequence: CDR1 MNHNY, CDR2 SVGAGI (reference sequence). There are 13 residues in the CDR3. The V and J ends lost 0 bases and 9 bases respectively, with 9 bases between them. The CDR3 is CASSYSADSEQFF. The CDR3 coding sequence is TGTGCCAGCAGTTACTCGGCTGATAGTGAGCAGTTCTTC.

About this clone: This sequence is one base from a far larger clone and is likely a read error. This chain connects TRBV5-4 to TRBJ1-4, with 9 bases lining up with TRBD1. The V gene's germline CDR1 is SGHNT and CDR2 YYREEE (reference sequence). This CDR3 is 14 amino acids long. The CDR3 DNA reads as TGTGCCGGCAGCTTGGGGGGACAGGGAGGGAAACTGTTTTTT. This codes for CAGSLGGQGGKLFF.

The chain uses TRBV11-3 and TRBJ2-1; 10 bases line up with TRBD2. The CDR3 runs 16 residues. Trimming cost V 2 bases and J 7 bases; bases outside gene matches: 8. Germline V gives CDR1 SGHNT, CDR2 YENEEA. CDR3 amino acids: CASSLSLAGGTNEQFF. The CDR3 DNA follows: TGTGCCAGCAGCTTAAGTTTAGCGGGAGGAACAAATGAGCAGTTCTTC.

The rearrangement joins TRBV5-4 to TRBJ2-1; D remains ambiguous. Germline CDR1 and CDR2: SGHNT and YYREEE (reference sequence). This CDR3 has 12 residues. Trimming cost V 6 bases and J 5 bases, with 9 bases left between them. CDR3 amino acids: CASTRPDNEQFF. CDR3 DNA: TGTGCCAGCACGAGACCCGACAATGAGCAGTTCTTC. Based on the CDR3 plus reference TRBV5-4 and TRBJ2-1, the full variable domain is ETGVTQSPTHLIKTRGQQVTLRCSSQSGHNTVSWYQQALGQGPQFIFQYYREEENGRGNFPPRFSGLQFPNYSSELNVNALELDDSALYLCASTRPDNEQFFGPGTRLTVL.

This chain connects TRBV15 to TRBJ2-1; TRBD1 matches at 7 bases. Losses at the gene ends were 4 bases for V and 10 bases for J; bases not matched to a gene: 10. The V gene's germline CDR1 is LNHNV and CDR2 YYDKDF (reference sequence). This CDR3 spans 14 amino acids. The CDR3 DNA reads TGTGCCACCAGCAAGGGGGCGCGAGGGGGCGAGCAGTTCTTC. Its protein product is CATSKGARGGEQFF.